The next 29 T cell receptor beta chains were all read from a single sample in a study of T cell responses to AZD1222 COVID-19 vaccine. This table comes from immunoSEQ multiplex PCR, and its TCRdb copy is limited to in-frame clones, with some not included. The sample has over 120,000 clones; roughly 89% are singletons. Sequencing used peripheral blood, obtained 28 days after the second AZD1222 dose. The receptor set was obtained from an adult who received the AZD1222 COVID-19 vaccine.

CDR3 sequence: CASSEFQTGEAFF. The CDR3 region has the DNA TGTGCCAGCAGTGAATTCCAGACAGGAGAAGCTTTCTTT. The J gene is TRBJ1-1, the V gene TRBV25-1; tentative D call: TRBD1 (6 bases). The CDR3 has 13 amino acids. V lost 1 base and J 8 bases, leaving 11 bases between the germline ends. Per the germline V gene, CDR1 is MGHDK and CDR2 is SYGVNS. The entire variable domain, with the rest obtained from reference TRBV25-1 and TRBJ1-1, is as follows: EADIYQTPRYLVIGTGKKITLECSQTMGHDKMYWYQQDPGMELHLIHYSYGVNSTEKGDLSSESTVSRIRTEHFPLTLESARPSHTSQYLCASSEFQTGEAFFGQGTRLTVV.

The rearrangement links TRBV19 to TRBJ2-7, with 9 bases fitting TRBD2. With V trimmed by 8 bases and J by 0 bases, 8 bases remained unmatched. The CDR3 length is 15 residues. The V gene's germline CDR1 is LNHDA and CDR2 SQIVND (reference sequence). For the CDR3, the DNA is TGTGCCAGTTCTGTAAGCGGGGGGAGCTCCTACGAGCAGTACTTC. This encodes CASSVSGGSSYEQYF.

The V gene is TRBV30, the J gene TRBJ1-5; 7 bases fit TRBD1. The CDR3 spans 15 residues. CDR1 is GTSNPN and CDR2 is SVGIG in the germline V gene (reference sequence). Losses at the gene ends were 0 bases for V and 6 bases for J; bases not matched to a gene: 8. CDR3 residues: CAWSVQQGLGQPQHF. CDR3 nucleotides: TGTGCCTGGAGTGTTCAACAGGGGTTGGGTCAGCCCCAGCATTTT.

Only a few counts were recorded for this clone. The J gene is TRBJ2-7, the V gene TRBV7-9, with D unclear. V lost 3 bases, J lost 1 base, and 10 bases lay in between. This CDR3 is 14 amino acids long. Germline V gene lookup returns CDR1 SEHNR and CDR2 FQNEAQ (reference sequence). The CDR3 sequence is CASSLAWASYEQYF. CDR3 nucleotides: TGTGCCAGCAGCTTGGCGTGGGCATCCTACGAGCAGTACTTC.

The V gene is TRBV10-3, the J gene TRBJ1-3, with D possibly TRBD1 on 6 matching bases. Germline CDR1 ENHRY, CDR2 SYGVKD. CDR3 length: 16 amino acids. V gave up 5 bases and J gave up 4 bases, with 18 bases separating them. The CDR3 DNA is TGTGCCATCAGTCCGGAGGGGGGCGCGGGCGGAAACACCATATATTTT. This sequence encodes CAISPEGGAGGNTIYF.

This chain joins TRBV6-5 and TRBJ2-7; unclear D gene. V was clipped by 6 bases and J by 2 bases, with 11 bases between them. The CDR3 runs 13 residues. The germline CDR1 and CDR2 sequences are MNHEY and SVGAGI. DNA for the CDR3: TGTGCCAGCAGGGGTCGAAATGCCTACGAGCAGTACTTC. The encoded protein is CASRGRNAYEQYF.

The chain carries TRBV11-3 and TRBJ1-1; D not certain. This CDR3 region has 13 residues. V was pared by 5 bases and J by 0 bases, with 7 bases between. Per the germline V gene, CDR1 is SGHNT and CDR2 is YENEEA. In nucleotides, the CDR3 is TGTGCCAGCAGCGGTTTGGTGAACACTGAAGCTTTCTTT. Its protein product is CASSGLVNTEAFF. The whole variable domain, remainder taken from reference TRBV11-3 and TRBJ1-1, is EAGVVQSPRYKIIEKKQPVAFWCNPISGHNTLYWYLQNLGQGPELLIRYENEEAVDDSQLPKDRFSAERLKGVDSTLKIQPAELGDSAVYLCASSGLVNTEAFFGQGTRLTVV.

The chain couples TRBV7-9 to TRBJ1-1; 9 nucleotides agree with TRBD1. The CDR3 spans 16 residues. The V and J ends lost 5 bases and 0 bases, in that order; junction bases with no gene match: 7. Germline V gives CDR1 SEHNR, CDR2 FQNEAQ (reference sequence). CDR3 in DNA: TGTGCCAGCAGCACCAACAGGGGGCCGGTGAACACTGAAGCTTTCTTT. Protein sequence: CASSTNRGPVNTEAFF.

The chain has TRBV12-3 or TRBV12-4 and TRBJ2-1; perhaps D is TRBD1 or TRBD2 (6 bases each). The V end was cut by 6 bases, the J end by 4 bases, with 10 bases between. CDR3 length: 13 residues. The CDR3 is CASRQGLYNEQFF. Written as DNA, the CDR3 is TGTGCCAGCAGACAGGGACTTTACAATGAGCAGTTCTTC.

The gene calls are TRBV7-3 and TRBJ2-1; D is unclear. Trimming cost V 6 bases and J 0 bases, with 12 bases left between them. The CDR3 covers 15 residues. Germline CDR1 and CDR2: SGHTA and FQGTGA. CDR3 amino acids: CASSPGMSSYNEQFF. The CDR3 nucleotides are TGTGCCAGCAGTCCCGGAATGAGCTCCTACAATGAGCAGTTCTTC.

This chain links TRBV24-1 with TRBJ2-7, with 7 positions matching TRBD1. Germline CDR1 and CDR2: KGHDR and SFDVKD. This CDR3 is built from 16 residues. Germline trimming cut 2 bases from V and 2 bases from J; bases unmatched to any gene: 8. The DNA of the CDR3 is TGTGCCACCAGTGATTCTAGACAGGGACACCCCTACGAGCAGTACTTC. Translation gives CATSDSRQGHPYEQYF.

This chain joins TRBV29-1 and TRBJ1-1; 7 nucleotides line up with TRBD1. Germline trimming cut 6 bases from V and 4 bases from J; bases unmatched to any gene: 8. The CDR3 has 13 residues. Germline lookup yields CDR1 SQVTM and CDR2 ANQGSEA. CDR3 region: CSVGVSGGTEAFF. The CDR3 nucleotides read TGCAGCGTCGGAGTATCAGGGGGCACTGAAGCTTTCTTT.

CDR3: CASSFSNRDIDSLYGYTF. The CDR3 nucleotides read TGTGCCAGCAGCTTCTCCAACCGGGACATTGATAGCCTCTATGGCTACACCTTC. The rearrangement joins TRBV6-2 or TRBV6-3 to TRBJ1-2; a possible D gene is TRBD1 (6 bases). CDR1 and CDR2 from the germline V gene are MNHEY and SVGEGT. Trimming removed 6 bases at V and 4 bases at J, with 27 bases between. CDR3 length: 18 amino acids.

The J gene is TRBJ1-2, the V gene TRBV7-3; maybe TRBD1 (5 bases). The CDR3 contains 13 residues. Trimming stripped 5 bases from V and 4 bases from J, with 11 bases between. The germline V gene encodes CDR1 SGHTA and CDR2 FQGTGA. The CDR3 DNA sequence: TGTGCCAGCAGCGAGGACAAGGTCTATGGCTACACCTTC. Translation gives CASSEDKVYGYTF.

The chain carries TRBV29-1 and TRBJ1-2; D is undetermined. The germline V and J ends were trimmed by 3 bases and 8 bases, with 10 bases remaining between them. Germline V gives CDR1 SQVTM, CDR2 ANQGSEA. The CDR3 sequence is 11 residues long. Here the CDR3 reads CSVEKGGGYTF. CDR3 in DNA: TGCAGCGTTGAGAAGGGCGGCGGCTACACCTTC.

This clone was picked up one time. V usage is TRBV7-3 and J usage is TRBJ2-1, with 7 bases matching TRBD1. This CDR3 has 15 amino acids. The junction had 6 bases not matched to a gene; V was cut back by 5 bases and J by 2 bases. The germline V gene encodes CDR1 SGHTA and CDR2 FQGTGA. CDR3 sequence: CASSLDRATYNEQFF. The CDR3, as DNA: TGTGCCAGCAGCCTAGACAGGGCAACCTACAATGAGCAGTTCTTC.

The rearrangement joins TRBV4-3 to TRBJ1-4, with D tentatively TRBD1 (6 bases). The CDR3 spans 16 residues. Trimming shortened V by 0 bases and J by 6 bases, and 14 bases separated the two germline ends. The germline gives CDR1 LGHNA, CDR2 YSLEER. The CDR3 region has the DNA TGCGCCAGCAGCCAAGAATCGGGGTGGACAGATGAAAAACTGTTTTTT. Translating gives CASSQESGWTDEKLFF.

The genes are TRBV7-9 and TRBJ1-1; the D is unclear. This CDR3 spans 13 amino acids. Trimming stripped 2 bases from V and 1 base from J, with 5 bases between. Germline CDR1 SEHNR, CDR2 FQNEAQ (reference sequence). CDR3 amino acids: CASSLITNTEAFF. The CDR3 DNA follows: TGTGCCAGCAGCTTAATCACGAACACTGAAGCTTTCTTT.

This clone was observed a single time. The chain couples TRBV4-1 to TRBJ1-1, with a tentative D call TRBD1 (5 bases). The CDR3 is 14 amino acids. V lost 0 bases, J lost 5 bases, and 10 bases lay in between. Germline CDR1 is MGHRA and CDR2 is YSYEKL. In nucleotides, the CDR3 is TGCGCCAGCAGCCAAGATTTTTGGGGGACTGAAGCTTTCTTT. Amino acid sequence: CASSQDFWGTEAFF.

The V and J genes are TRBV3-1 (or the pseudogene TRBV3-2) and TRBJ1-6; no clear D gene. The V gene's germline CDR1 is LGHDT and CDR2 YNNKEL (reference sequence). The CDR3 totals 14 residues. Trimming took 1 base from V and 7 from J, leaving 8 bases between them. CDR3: CASSQVLNNSPLHF. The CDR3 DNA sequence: TGTGCCAGCAGCCAAGTACTCAACAATTCACCCCTCCACTTT.

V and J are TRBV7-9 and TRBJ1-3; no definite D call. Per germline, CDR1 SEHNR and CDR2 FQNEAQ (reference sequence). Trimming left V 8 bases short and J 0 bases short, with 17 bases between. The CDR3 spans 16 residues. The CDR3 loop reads CASLPDYSVSGNTIYF. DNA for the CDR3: TGTGCCAGCCTCCCAGACTACAGTGTCTCTGGAAACACCATATATTTT.

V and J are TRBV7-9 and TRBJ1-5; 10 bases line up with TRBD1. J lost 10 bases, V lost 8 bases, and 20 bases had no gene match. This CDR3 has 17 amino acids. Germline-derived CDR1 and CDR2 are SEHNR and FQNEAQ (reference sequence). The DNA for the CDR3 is TGTGCCAGCGATAAAGAGGGGGACAGGGGTGGCATGGGACCCCAGCATTTT. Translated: CASDKEGDRGGMGPQHF.

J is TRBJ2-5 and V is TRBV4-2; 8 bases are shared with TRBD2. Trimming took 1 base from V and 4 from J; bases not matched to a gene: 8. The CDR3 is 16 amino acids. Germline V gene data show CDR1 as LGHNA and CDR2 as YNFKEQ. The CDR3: CASSQGTGTRRETQYF. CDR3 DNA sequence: TGTGCCAGCAGCCAAGGGACCGGGACTAGGCGAGAGACCCAGTACTTC.

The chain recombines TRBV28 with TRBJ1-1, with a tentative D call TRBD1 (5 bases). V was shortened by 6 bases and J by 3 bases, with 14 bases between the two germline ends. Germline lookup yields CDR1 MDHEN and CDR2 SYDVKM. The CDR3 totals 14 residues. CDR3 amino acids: CASSPGGLDTEAFF. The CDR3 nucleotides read TGTGCCAGCAGCCCGGGGGGGTTGGACACTGAAGCTTTCTTT.

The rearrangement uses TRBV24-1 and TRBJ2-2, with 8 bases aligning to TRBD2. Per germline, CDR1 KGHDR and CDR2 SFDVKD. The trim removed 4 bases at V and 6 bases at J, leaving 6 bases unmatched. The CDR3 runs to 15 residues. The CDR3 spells CATSDSGRGSGELFF. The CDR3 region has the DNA TGTGCCACCAGTGACAGCGGGAGAGGGTCCGGGGAGCTGTTTTTT.

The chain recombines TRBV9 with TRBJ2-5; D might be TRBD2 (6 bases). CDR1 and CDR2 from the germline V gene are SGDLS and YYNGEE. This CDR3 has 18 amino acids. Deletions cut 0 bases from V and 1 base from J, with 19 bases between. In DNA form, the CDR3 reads TGTGCCAGCAGCGTAGGCTGGGTCGGGGGAGTCTTCCAAGAGACCCAGTACTTC. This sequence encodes CASSVGWVGGVFQETQYF.

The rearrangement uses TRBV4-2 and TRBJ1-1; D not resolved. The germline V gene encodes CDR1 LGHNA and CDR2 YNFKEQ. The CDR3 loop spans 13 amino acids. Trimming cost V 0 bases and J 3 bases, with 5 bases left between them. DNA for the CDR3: TGTGCCAGCAGCCAAGATACGGACACTGAAGCTTTCTTT. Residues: CASSQDTDTEAFF.

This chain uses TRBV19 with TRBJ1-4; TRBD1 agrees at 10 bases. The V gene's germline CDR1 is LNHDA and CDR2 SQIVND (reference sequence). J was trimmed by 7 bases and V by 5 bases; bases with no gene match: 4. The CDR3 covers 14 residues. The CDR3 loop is CASSDRQGAEKLFF. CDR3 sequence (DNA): TGTGCCAGTAGTGACCGACAGGGGGCTGAAAAACTGTTTTTT.

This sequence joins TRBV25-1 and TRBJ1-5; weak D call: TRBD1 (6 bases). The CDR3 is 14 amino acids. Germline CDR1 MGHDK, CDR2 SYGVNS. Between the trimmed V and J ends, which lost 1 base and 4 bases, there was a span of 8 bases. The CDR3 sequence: CASSELQGNQPQHF. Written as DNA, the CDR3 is TGTGCCAGCAGTGAATTACAGGGAAATCAGCCCCAGCATTTT.